The 21 T cell receptor beta chains given below trace back to one sample, sequenced in a study of shared clonotypes between healthy human individuals. Clones were read by immunoSEQ multiplex PCR, and TCRdb kept only the in-frame ones, dropping some. The table records a few hundred thousand clones, 95% to 97% of them present only once. Material for sequencing was memory CD8+ T cells sorted from blood. Regarding subset: CD45RO+ cells pooled with CCR7-negative TemRA cells. All receptors derive from a man younger than 40 in good health.

The CDR3 region has the DNA TGTGCCAGCAGGACCGACCGGAACACTGAAGCTTTCTTT. This encodes CASRTDRNTEAFF. J is TRBJ1-1 and V is TRBV28; no clear D. The CDR3 spans 13 residues. Per germline, CDR1 MDHEN and CDR2 SYDVKM. V shed 6 bases and J shed 1 base, with 9 bases lying between them.

The rearrangement uses TRBV5-8 and TRBJ1-5; the D is unclear. The CDR3 totals 14 residues. The V end lost 0 bases, the J end lost 3 bases, and 7 bases lay between the germline ends. Germline values: CDR1 SGHTS, CDR2 YDEGEE. This CDR3 is CASSLDRDNQPQHF. The CDR3 DNA sequence: TGTGCCAGCAGCTTGGACAGAGACAATCAGCCCCAGCATTTT. Full variable domain (missing parts from reference TRBV5-8 and TRBJ1-5): EAGVTQSPTHLIKTRGQQATLRCSPISGHTSVYWYQQALGLGLQFLLWYDEGEERNRGNFPPRFSGRQFPNYSSELNVNALELEDSALYLCASSLDRDNQPQHFGDGTRLSIL.

The V and J genes are TRBV28 and TRBJ1-2; D gene uncertain. This CDR3 has 14 residues. Germline V gives CDR1 MDHEN, CDR2 SYDVKM. V lost 3 bases and J lost 0, with 8 bases in between. This chain's CDR3 is CASSFGLSNYGYTF. In nucleotides, the CDR3 is TGTGCCAGCAGTTTCGGGTTATCTAACTATGGCTACACCTTC.

J is TRBJ2-2 and V is TRBV6-5; D call uncertain. In germline, CDR1 is MNHEY, CDR2 SVGAGI. The CDR3 has 14 residues. Trimming took off 7 bases at V and 2 bases at J, with 11 bases between the two ends. CDR3 loop: CASTTSVNTGELFF. The CDR3 DNA follows: TGTGCCAGCACCACCAGCGTAAACACCGGGGAGCTGTTTTTT.

This sequence joins TRBV6-6 and TRBJ1-1; no firm D call. CDR3 length: 16 residues. The V gene's germline CDR1 is MNHNY and CDR2 SVGAGI (reference sequence). Between the trimmed V and J ends, which lost 2 bases and 1 base, there was a span of 14 bases. CDR3 sequence (DNA): TGTGCCAGCAGTTACGGGCACGGCGAGACGAACACTGAAGCTTTCTTT. This translates into CASSYGHGETNTEAFF.

The chain is built from TRBV27 and TRBJ2-1; 7 bases fit TRBD2. Unmatched junction bases numbered 6, after V lost 0 bases and J lost 7 bases. CDR3 length: 15 amino acids. Germline-derived CDR1 and CDR2 are MNHEY and SMNVEV (reference sequence). The CDR3 DNA reads as TGTGCCAGCAGTTTATCTCGGACTAGAACTAATGAGCAGTTCTTC. Translation: CASSLSRTRTNEQFF.

This chain connects TRBV11-2 to TRBJ2-7; D gene ambiguous. This CDR3 spans 12 amino acids. Germline CDR1 and CDR2: SGHAT and FQNNGV. V shed 5 bases and J shed 3 bases, with 8 bases lying between them. The CDR3 DNA reads TGTGCCAGCAGCAGGGCCAACTACGAGCAGTACTTC. Amino acids: CASSRANYEQYF.

In this sample, this clone turned up once. This chain links TRBV18 with TRBJ2-5; D is ambiguous. Per the germline V gene, CDR1 is KGHSH and CDR2 is LQKENI. Trimming cost V 8 bases and J 2 bases, with 12 bases left between them. The CDR3 is made up of 13 amino acids. CDR3 in DNA: TGTGCCAGCGCCGACTTTTTACAAGAGACCCAGTACTTC. This gives the protein CASADFLQETQYF.

The genes are TRBV19 and TRBJ2-2; no clear D. This CDR3 contains 15 residues. Trimming removed 2 bases at V and 5 bases at J, with 12 bases between. Germline CDR1 is LNHDA and CDR2 is SQIVND (reference sequence). The CDR3 reads CASSIRAGPTGELFF. CDR3 DNA: TGTGCCAGTAGTATACGAGCAGGCCCGACCGGGGAGCTGTTTTTT.

This clone was recorded only once. V and J are TRBV14 and TRBJ1-3; D is perhaps TRBD1 (5 bases). CDR3 length: 15 residues. CDR1 and CDR2 (germline): SGHDN, FVKESK. The ends were cut back, 0 bases at V and 3 bases at J, with 9 bases in the middle. CDR3: CASSQDGTVGNTIYF. The DNA of the CDR3 is TGTGCCAGCAGCCAAGATGGGACGGTTGGAAACACCATATATTTT. Drawing the rest from reference TRBV14 and TRBJ1-3, the complete variable domain is EAGVTQFPSHSVIEKGQTVTLRCDPISGHDNLYWYRRVMGKEIKFLLHFVKESKQDESGMPNNRFLAERTGGTYSTLKVQPAELEDSGVYFCASSQDGTVGNTIYFGEGSWLTVV.

CDR3 DNA sequence: TGCGCCAGCAGCCAAGATCCGGGGGGGGCAGAGACCCAGTACTTC. This encodes CASSQDPGGAETQYF. The chain is built from TRBV4-1 and TRBJ2-5, with 8 bases aligning to TRBD2. The V and J ends lost 0 bases and 4 bases, in that order; junction bases with no gene match: 4. The CDR3 is 15 residues long. Germline V lookup: CDR1 MGHRA, CDR2 YSYEKL.

The chain carries TRBV28 and TRBJ2-7; D is uncertain. Germline V gene lookup returns CDR1 MDHEN and CDR2 SYDVKM. The CDR3 totals 12 residues. The V gene lost 6 bases and the J gene lost 5 bases, with 11 bases spanning the gap. The CDR3 region is CASREISHEQYF. The CDR3 DNA is TGTGCCAGCAGGGAAATTAGCCACGAGCAGTACTTC.

The chain carries TRBV5-1 and TRBJ2-4; D gene ambiguous. Germline V lookup: CDR1 SGHRS, CDR2 YFSETQ. V lost 3 bases and J 7 bases, leaving 14 bases between the germline ends. The CDR3 consists of 14 residues. CDR3 residues: CASSSGEIANIQYF. For the CDR3, the DNA is TGCGCCAGCAGCTCCGGCGAGATAGCCAACATTCAGTACTTC. Full variable domain (rest looked up from reference TRBV5-1 and TRBJ2-4): KAGVTQTPRYLIKTRGQQVTLSCSPISGHRSVSWYQQTPGQGLQFLFEYFSETQRNKGNFPGRFSGRQFSNSRSEMNVSTLELGDSALYLCASSSGEIANIQYFGAGTRLSVL.

The count of this clone is one. The chain links TRBV11-2 to TRBJ1-2; no clear D. The germline V and J ends were trimmed by 4 bases and 0 bases, with 6 bases remaining between them. In germline, CDR1 is SGHAT, CDR2 FQNNGV. The CDR3 spans 13 residues. The CDR3: CASSSGTNYGYTF. In DNA form, the CDR3 reads TGTGCCAGCAGCTCCGGGACTAACTATGGCTACACCTTC.

This clone was seen more than once but under ten times. This sequence joins TRBV7-2 and TRBJ2-7, with unresolved D. V dropped 1 base and J dropped 0 bases, with 4 bases sitting between them. CDR1 is SGHTA and CDR2 is FQGNSA in the germline V gene. The CDR3 covers 13 residues. CDR3 loop: CASSLDSSYEQYF. The CDR3 DNA reads TGTGCCAGCAGCTTAGACAGCTCCTACGAGCAGTACTTC. The variable domain in full, with the rest retrieved from reference TRBV7-2 and TRBJ2-7, is GAGVSQSPSNKVTEKGKDVELRCDPISGHTALYWYRQSLGQGLEFLIYFQGNSAPDKSGLPSDRFSAERTGGSVSTLTIQRTQQEDSAVYLCASSLDSSYEQYFGPGTRLTVT.

The genes are TRBV30 and TRBJ2-6, with D perhaps being TRBD1 or TRBD2 (5 bases each). CDR3 size: 15 residues. Germline V gives CDR1 GTSNPN, CDR2 SVGIG (reference sequence). The CDR3 protein is CAQSTVGAGANVLTF. DNA for the CDR3: TGTGCGCAATCAACCGTGGGGGCTGGGGCCAACGTCCTGACTTTC.

The genes are TRBV6-6 and TRBJ1-2; D is ambiguous. The CDR3 is 13 residues long. V was shortened by 2 bases and J by 5 bases, with 9 bases between the two germline ends. The V gene's germline CDR1 is MNHNY and CDR2 SVGAGI (reference sequence). This CDR3 reads CASSYLQEYGYTF. CDR3 nucleotides: TGTGCCAGCAGTTACCTGCAGGAATATGGCTACACCTTC.

This clone has only one observation. The chain links TRBV5-6 to TRBJ2-3; 9 bases agree with TRBD2. From germline, CDR1 is SGHDT and CDR2 YYEEEE. The CDR3 length is 16 residues. V dropped 4 bases and J dropped 5; count of bases not matched to a gene: 11. Here the CDR3 DNA reads TGTGCCAGCAGCCTGGCCCCGGGACTAGCAGGAGATACGCAGTATTTT. Amino acid sequence: CASSLAPGLAGDTQYF.

The chain recombines TRBV5-4 with TRBJ2-5; 10 nucleotides match TRBD2. Per the germline V gene, CDR1 is SGHNT and CDR2 is YYREEE (reference sequence). The CDR3 spans 15 residues. The trim removed 2 bases at V and 4 bases at J, leaving 5 bases unmatched. The CDR3, as DNA: TGTGCCAGCAGCTTTATAGCGGGAGGAATAGAGACCCAGTACTTC. The encoded protein is CASSFIAGGIETQYF.

V gene TRBV11-3 combines with J gene TRBJ1-2, with 7 positions matching TRBD1. Germline V gives CDR1 SGHNT, CDR2 YENEEA. With V trimmed by 5 bases and J by 2 bases, 11 bases remained unmatched. This CDR3 has 16 amino acids. As DNA, the CDR3 is TGTGCCAGCAGCCAAACTCCCCTGACAGGGAACTATGGCTACACCTTC. Its protein product is CASSQTPLTGNYGYTF.

The rearrangement joins TRBV15 to TRBJ2-5; the D gene is possibly TRBD2 (6 bases). V shed 1 base and J shed 5 bases, with 14 bases lying between them. Germline CDR1 LNHNV, CDR2 YYDKDF (reference sequence). The CDR3 length is 15 residues. The CDR3 is CATSRGPGRRETQYF. CDR3 sequence (DNA): TGTGCCACCAGCAGAGGTCCAGGGAGGCGCGAGACCCAGTACTTC. Full variable domain (missing parts from reference TRBV15 and TRBJ2-5): DAMVIQNPRYQVTQFGKPVTLSCSQTLNHNVMYWYQQKSSQAPKLLFHYYDKDFNNEADTPDNFQSRRPNTSFCFLDIRSPGLGDTAMYLCATSRGPGRRETQYFGPGTRLLVL.